Each of the 3 T cell receptor beta chains below was sequenced from the same sample in a study of shared clonotypes between healthy human individuals. Using immunoSEQ multiplex PCR, the repertoire was profiled, and TCRdb retains in-frame clones only, with some absent. The data contain around 2.5 million clones, approximately 93% of them seen just once; the ten biggest clones take up 0.36%. Source material: naive CD4+ T cells from PBMCs. Indicated subset: CD45RA+ positively selected. These receptors were collected from a man aged 18 to 30 in good health. Some clones in this sample may be carry-over from other donors' samples.

This rearrangement joins TRBV5-1 to TRBJ2-5; D remains unclear. The CDR3 loop spans 14 amino acids. The germline V gene encodes CDR1 SGHRS and CDR2 YFSETQ. V lost 1 base to trimming and J lost 2 bases, with 9 bases between them. This CDR3 reads CASSLRATQETQYF. CDR3 nucleotide sequence: TGCGCCAGCAGCTTGCGGGCGACTCAAGAGACCCAGTACTTC.

The CDR3 nucleotides are TGTGCCAGCAGTTCACTAAGTCAGGGGAGAACTGAAGCTTTCTTT. Encoded protein: CASSSLSQGRTEAFF. The rearrangement links TRBV6-6 to TRBJ1-1, with TRBD1 as a possible D gene (6 bases). Between the trimmed V and J ends, which lost 4 bases and 5 bases, there was a span of 17 bases. The CDR3 runs 15 residues. CDR1 and CDR2 from the germline V gene are MNHNY and SVGAGI (reference sequence).

This clone has just one count. The gene calls are TRBV19 and TRBJ2-2; the match to TRBD2 covers 7 bases. Germline-derived CDR1 and CDR2 are LNHDA and SQIVND (reference sequence). The CDR3 covers 14 residues. V lost 7 bases to trimming and J lost 1 base; unmatched junction nucleotides: 3. CDR3 bases: TGTGCCAGTATGCGGGAGCGGAACACCGGGGAGCTGTTTTTT. Translating it yields CASMRERNTGELFF. Variable domain in full (rest from reference TRBV19 and TRBJ2-2): DGGITQSPKYLFRKEGQNVTLSCEQNLNHDAMYWYRQDPGQGLRLIYYSQIVNDFQKGDIAEGYSVSREKKESFPLTVTSAQKNPTAFYLCASMRERNTGELFFGEGSRLTVL.